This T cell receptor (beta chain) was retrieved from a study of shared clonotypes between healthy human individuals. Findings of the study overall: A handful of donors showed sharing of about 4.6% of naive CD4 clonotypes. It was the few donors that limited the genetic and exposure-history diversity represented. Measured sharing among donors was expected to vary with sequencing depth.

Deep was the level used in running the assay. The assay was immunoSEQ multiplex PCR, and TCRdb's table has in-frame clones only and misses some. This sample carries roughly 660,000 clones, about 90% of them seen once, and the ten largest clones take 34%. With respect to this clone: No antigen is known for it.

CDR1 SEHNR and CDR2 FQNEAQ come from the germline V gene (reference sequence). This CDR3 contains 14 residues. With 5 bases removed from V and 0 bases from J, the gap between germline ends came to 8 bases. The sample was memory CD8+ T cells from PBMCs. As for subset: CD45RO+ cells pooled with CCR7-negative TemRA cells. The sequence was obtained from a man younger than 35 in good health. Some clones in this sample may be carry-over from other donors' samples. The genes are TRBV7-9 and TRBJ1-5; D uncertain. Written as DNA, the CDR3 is TGTGCCAGCAGCCGGGGTCCTAGCAATCAGCCCCAGCATTTT. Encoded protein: CASSRGPSNQPQHF.